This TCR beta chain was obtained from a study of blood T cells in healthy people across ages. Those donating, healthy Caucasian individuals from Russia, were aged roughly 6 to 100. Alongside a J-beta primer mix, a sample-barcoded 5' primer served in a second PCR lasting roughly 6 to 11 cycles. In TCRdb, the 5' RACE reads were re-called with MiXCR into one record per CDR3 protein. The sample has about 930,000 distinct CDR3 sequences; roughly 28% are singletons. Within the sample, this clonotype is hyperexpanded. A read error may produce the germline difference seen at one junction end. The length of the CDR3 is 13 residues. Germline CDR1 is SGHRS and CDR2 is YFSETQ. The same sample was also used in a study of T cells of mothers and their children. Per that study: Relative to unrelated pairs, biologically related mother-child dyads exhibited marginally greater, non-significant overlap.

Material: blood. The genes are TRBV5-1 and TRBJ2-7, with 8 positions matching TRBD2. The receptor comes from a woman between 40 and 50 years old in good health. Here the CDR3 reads CASSLTSGYEQYF. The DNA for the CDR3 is TGTGCCAGCAGCCTTACTAGCGGCTACGAGCAGTACTTC.